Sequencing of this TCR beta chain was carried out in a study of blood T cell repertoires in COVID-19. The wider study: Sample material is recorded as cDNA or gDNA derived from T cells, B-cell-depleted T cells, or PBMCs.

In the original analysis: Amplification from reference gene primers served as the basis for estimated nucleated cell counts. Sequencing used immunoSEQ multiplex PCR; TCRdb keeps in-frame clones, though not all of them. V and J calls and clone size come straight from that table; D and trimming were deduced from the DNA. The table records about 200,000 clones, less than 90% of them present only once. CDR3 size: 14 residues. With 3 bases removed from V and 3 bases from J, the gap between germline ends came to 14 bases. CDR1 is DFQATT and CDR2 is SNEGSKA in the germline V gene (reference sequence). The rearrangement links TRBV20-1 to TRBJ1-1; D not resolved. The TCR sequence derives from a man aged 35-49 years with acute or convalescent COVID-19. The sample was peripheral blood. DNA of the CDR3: TGCAGTGCTAGTCACCTCACGCGGTACACTGAAGCTTTCTTT. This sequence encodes CSASHLTRYTEAFF.